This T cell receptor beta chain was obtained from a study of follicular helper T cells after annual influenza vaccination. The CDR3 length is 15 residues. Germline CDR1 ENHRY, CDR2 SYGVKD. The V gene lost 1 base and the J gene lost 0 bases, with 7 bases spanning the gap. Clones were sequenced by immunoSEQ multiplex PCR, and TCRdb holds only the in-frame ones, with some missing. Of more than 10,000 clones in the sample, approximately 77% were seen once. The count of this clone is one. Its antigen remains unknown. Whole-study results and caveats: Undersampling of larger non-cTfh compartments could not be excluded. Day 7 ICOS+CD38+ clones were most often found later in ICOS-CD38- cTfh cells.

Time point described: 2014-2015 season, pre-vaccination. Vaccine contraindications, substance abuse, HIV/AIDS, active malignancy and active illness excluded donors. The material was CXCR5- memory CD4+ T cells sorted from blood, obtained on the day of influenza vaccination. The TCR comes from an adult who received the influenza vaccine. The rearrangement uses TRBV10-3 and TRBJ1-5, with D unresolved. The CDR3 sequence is CAISEFKNSNQPQHF. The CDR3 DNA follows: TGTGCCATCAGTGAGTTTAAAAATAGCAATCAGCCCCAGCATTTT.